One and the same sample provided the 14 T cell receptor beta chains below, sequenced in a study of blood T cell repertoires in COVID-19. Profiling relied on immunoSEQ multiplex PCR, and the TCRdb table lists in-frame clones only, not all of them. The sample lists 250,000 or so clones, less than 90% seen once, with under 2% in the top ten. The material sequenced was peripheral blood. Receptor source: a man in his thirties or forties with active or convalescent COVID-19.

This rearrangement joins TRBV19 to TRBJ2-2; possibly TRBD1 for D (5 bases). The CDR3 spans 16 residues. V gave up 3 bases and J gave up 5 bases, with 16 bases separating them. Germline V gene lookup returns CDR1 LNHDA and CDR2 SQIVND (reference sequence). The CDR3 region has the DNA TGTGCCAGTAGTATGGGGCGATTAACGGGTACCGGGGAGCTGTTTTTT. This gives the protein CASSMGRLTGTGELFF.

In this sample, this clone turned up a few times. The chain is built from TRBV20-1 and TRBJ2-5, with 11 bases lining up with TRBD1. The CDR3 extends over 15 amino acids. Looked up from germline, CDR1 is DFQATT and CDR2 is SNEGSKA (reference sequence). The ends lost 3 bases at V and 5 bases at J; junction bases unmatched: 8. CDR3 DNA sequence: TGCAGTGCTAGTCCTGGGACAGGGGGTGGGGAGACCCAGTACTTC. As protein: CSASPGTGGGETQYF.

CDR3 bases: TGCGCCAGCAGCTTGGCTTTGGGGACGGGAGATAATTCACCCCTCCACTTT. Protein product: CASSLALGTGDNSPLHF. The chain uses TRBV5-1 and TRBJ1-6; D perhaps matches TRBD1 (5 bases). V was shortened by 0 bases and J by 5 bases, with 15 bases between the two germline ends. There are 17 residues in the CDR3. Per germline, CDR1 SGHRS and CDR2 YFSETQ.

The rearrangement joins TRBV29-1 to TRBJ1-2; a weak D match, TRBD1 (6 bases). CDR1 is SQVTM, CDR2 ANQGSEA, per germline. The V end lost 7 bases, the J end lost 8 bases, and 20 bases lay between the germline ends. The CDR3 consists of 13 residues. The CDR3 region has the DNA TGCAGCGCCACACTAGGCGACAGGCACGGCTACACCTTC. Its translation is CSATLGDRHGYTF.

The V and J genes are TRBV4-3 and TRBJ2-7, with D unclear. The ends were cut back, 1 base at V and 0 bases at J, with 7 bases in the middle. This CDR3 comprises 14 residues. Looked up from germline, CDR1 is LGHNA and CDR2 is YSLEER. CDR3 nucleotide sequence: TGCGCCAGCAGCCAAGGGGCCGTCTCCTACGAGCAGTACTTC. Amino acids: CASSQGAVSYEQYF.

This clone turned up a few times. Written as DNA, the CDR3 is TGCGCCAGCAGCCCCCAGGGGGCCGGCTATGGCTACACCTTC. Residues: CASSPQGAGYGYTF. The chain carries TRBV5-1 and TRBJ1-2; 8 bases line up with TRBD1. CDR3 length: 14 residues. The ends lost 4 bases at V and 4 bases at J; junction bases unmatched: 6. Germline V lookup: CDR1 SGHRS, CDR2 YFSETQ.

The V and J genes are TRBV9 and TRBJ2-2; 11 nucleotides agree with TRBD1. J lost 0 bases, V lost 6 bases, and 13 bases had no gene match. This CDR3 region has 19 residues. From germline, CDR1 is SGDLS and CDR2 YYNGEE. CDR3 sequence (DNA): TGTGCCAGCACCGGGAGAGGGACAGGGGGATCCGCGAACACCGGGGAGCTGTTTTTT. Protein: CASTGRGTGGSANTGELFF.

The genes are TRBV6-2 or TRBV6-3 and TRBJ2-1, with D hard to call. Per germline, CDR1 MNHEY and CDR2 SVGEGT. V lost 4 bases, J lost 0 bases, and 10 bases lay in between. This CDR3 has 15 residues. CDR3 sequence (DNA): TGTGCCAGCAGTTCCTGGCGGAGCTCCTACAATGAGCAGTTCTTC. Protein: CASSSWRSSYNEQFF.

J is TRBJ1-1 and V is TRBV9, with 7 bases fitting TRBD1. In germline, CDR1 is SGDLS, CDR2 YYNGEE. The CDR3 is made up of 14 amino acids. V was clipped by 4 bases and J by 7 bases; unmatched bases: 10. This CDR3 is CASSPRGVHDEAFF. In nucleotides, the CDR3 is TGTGCCAGCAGCCCCAGGGGGGTCCATGATGAAGCTTTCTTT. Looking up the rest from reference TRBV9 and TRBJ1-1 gives the full variable domain: DSGVTQTPKHLITATGQRVTLRCSPRSGDLSVYWYQQSLDQGLQFLIQYYNGEERAKGNILERFSAQQFPDLHSELNLSSLELGDSALYFCASSPRGVHDEAFFGQGTRLTVV.

The V call is TRBV6-5, the J call TRBJ2-7; maybe TRBD1 (6 bases). Trimming shortened V by 6 bases and J by 0 bases, and 15 bases separated the two germline ends. The germline V gene has CDR1 MNHEY and CDR2 SVGAGI. The CDR3 has 15 amino acids. The CDR3 nucleotides read TGTGCCAGCAGCCGGCCCGAGACAGGCTCCTACGAGCAGTACTTC. Protein: CASSRPETGSYEQYF.

CDR3 residues: CASSQGGTGRNQPQHF. CDR3 bases: TGTGCCAGCAGCCAAGGCGGGACAGGCCGCAATCAGCCCCAGCATTTT. This chain uses TRBV3-1 (or the pseudogene TRBV3-2) with TRBJ1-5, with 8 bases fitting TRBD1. The V gene's germline CDR1 is LGHDT and CDR2 YNNKEL (reference sequence). With V trimmed by 1 base and J by 2 bases, 4 bases remained unmatched. The length of the CDR3 is 16 residues.

In the case of this clone: Other nucleotide sequences in the sample specify the same CDR3. The CDR3 DNA reads TGCGCCAGCAGCCAACTACAGGGCTCTGGAAACACCATATATTTT. The encoded protein is CASSQLQGSGNTIYF. The V gene is TRBV4-1, the J gene TRBJ1-3; maybe TRBD1 (6 bases). Trimming took off 2 bases at V and 0 bases at J, with 8 bases between the two ends. The CDR3 has 15 residues. CDR1 MGHRA and CDR2 YSYEKL come from the germline V gene.

The rearrangement uses TRBV7-8 and TRBJ2-5; 10 bases are shared with TRBD2. Germline CDR1 SGHVS, CDR2 FQNEAQ. V dropped 2 bases and J dropped 5; count of bases not matched to a gene: 11. This CDR3 contains 17 residues. CDR3 bases: TGTGCCAGCAGCTTAAGGACTAGCGGCTACAGGCGGGAGACCCAGTACTTC. The encoded protein is CASSLRTSGYRRETQYF.

V is TRBV6-5 and J is TRBJ1-1; the match to TRBD1 covers 7 bases. Trimming took 2 bases from V and 2 from J; bases not matched to a gene: 8. CDR1 and CDR2 from the germline V gene are MNHEY and SVGAGI. The CDR3 has 16 residues. In DNA form, the CDR3 reads TGTGCCAGCAGTTACGGCTTGGACAGGTTCAACACTGAAGCTTTCTTT. Its protein product is CASSYGLDRFNTEAFF.